One sample yielded the 21 T cell receptor beta chains listed below, sequenced in a study of CD8+ T cells in alopecia areata. The sample's treatment: oral pan-JAK inhibitor, 5-10 mg twice daily. RNA was extracted and reverse transcribed into cDNA as the sequencing template. Assay: immunoSEQ multiplex PCR; the TCRdb copy retains only in-frame clones and omits some. The table records around 110,000 clones, about 83% of them present only once. The sequencing here drew on CD8+ T cells sorted from blood, taken at week 24, from a patient treated with tofacitinib. These TCRs come from a human donor with alopecia areata.

This clone was observed once. The rearrangement links TRBV5-6 to TRBJ2-2; maybe TRBD1 (6 bases). Trimming pared 4 bases from V and 4 bases from J, leaving 11 bases between. CDR1 and CDR2 from the germline V gene are SGHDT and YYEEEE. The CDR3 is made up of 14 amino acids. In DNA form, the CDR3 reads TGTGCCAGCAGCGTGGGGACAACCACCGGGGAGCTGTTTTTT. Translated, it gives CASSVGTTTGELFF.

Points on this clone: The identical CDR3 is also encoded by other nucleotide sequences in the sample. The chain uses TRBV7-9 and TRBJ1-1, with no clear D. The CDR3 is 11 amino acids. V lost 5 bases to trimming and J lost 5 bases, with 6 bases between them. Germline assignment: CDR1 SEHNR and CDR2 FQNEAQ (reference sequence). CDR3 protein: CASSLGTEAFF. The DNA of the CDR3 is TGTGCCAGCAGCCTAGGGACTGAAGCTTTCTTT.

CDR3 bases: TGTGCCAGCAGCTTAGAAGGACAGGGGGCAAGGGAGCAGTACTTC. Protein: CASSLEGQGAREQYF. V is TRBV7-9 and J is TRBJ2-7, with TRBD1 matching 11 bases. Germline assignment: CDR1 SEHNR and CDR2 FQNEAQ (reference sequence). The J segment lost 7 bases and the V segment lost 1 base, leaving 6 bases of the junction unmatched. The CDR3 covers 15 residues.

This chain connects TRBV7-9 to TRBJ2-1, with 7 positions matching TRBD2. The CDR3 spans 16 residues. V was pared by 2 bases and J by 0 bases, with 4 bases of the junction left unmatched. Germline V gene sequence: CDR1 SEHNR, CDR2 FQNEAQ (reference sequence). This CDR3 reads CASSLNSGGSYNEQFF. In DNA, the CDR3 is TGTGCCAGCAGCTTAAATTCGGGGGGCTCCTACAATGAGCAGTTCTTC.

This rearrangement joins TRBV7-6 to TRBJ1-1; tentatively, D is TRBD1 (6 bases). Trimming took off 5 bases at V and 4 bases at J, with 8 bases between the two ends. The CDR3 has 12 residues. The germline V gene encodes CDR1 SGHVS and CDR2 FNYEAQ. DNA for the CDR3: TGTGCCAGCAGCGGGGGGGCCACTGAAGCTTTCTTT. It translates to CASSGGATEAFF.

DNA for the CDR3: TGCGCCAGCAGCCAAGAGGGACAAATCAACTATGGCTACACCTTC. It specifies CASSQEGQINYGYTF. V usage is TRBV4-1 and J usage is TRBJ1-2, with D perhaps matching TRBD1 (6 bases). CDR3 length: 15 residues. The germline V and J ends were trimmed by 0 bases and 2 bases, with 10 bases remaining between them. Germline CDR1 MGHRA, CDR2 YSYEKL.

This clone appeared a single time. This rearrangement joins TRBV2 to TRBJ2-1, with 8 bases fitting TRBD1. CDR3 size: 13 residues. The V gene end was trimmed by 7 bases and the J gene end by 7 bases; junction bases not matched to a gene: 6. Germline values: CDR1 SNHLY, CDR2 FYNNEI. The chain's CDR3 is CASTGGSVNEQFF. CDR3 sequence (DNA): TGTGCCAGCACAGGGGGCTCAGTAAATGAGCAGTTCTTC.

The V call is TRBV29-1, the J call TRBJ2-1; 12 nucleotides match TRBD2. Germline assignment: CDR1 SQVTM and CDR2 ANQGSEA. V trimming: 8 bases; J trimming: 1 base; junction bases outside the gene matches: 3. The CDR3 runs 14 residues. The CDR3 spells CSSSGGASYNEQFF. CDR3 DNA: TGCAGCTCTAGCGGGGGGGCTTCCTACAATGAGCAGTTCTTC.

The V and J genes are TRBV19 and TRBJ2-7, with D possibly matching TRBD2 (5 bases). This CDR3 is 13 amino acids long. Trimming pared 5 bases from V and 3 bases from J, leaving 11 bases between. Germline lookup yields CDR1 LNHDA and CDR2 SQIVND (reference sequence). CDR3 nucleotide sequence: TGTGCCAGTAGTTCCTCCGCGGGCTACGAGCAGTACTTC. The encoded protein is CASSSSAGYEQYF.

The rearrangement joins TRBV7-2 to TRBJ2-1; a possible D gene is TRBD2 (5 bases). This CDR3 comprises 18 residues. V shed 2 bases and J shed 9 bases, with 26 bases lying between them. The germline V gene encodes CDR1 SGHTA and CDR2 FQGNSA. The CDR3 sequence is CASSLSLGVEATPGEQFF. DNA of the CDR3: TGTGCCAGCAGCTTATCCCTCGGGGTTGAGGCCACCCCCGGTGAGCAGTTCTTC.

This chain links TRBV7-9 with TRBJ2-1; D gene ambiguous. Per germline, CDR1 SEHNR and CDR2 FQNEAQ (reference sequence). Trimming took off 5 bases at V and 0 bases at J, with 14 bases between the two ends. This CDR3 spans 16 amino acids. CDR3 nucleotide sequence: TGTGCCAGCAGCCTAGGTACCAGCGACTCCTACAATGAGCAGTTCTTC. It translates to CASSLGTSDSYNEQFF.

This chain connects TRBV5-6 to TRBJ2-2; 9 bases match TRBD1. CDR3 size: 15 residues. V shed 2 bases, J shed 5 bases, and the junction held 4 bases outside the gene matches. CDR1 is SGHDT, CDR2 YYEEEE, per germline. The chain's CDR3 is CASSFGTGLTGELFF. CDR3 coding DNA: TGTGCCAGCAGCTTCGGGACAGGGTTAACCGGGGAGCTGTTTTTT.

This clone has a single count. J is TRBJ1-1 and V is TRBV5-6; D gene unclear. Germline CDR1 reads SGHDT; CDR2 reads YYEEEE. CDR3 length equals 14 residues. V dropped 2 bases and J dropped 2 bases, with 10 bases sitting between them. The DNA of the CDR3 is TGTGCCAGCAGCTTAAGGACGGCTAACACTGAAGCTTTCTTT. Its protein is CASSLRTANTEAFF.

The CDR3 region is CATGQGRGETQYF. The CDR3 DNA sequence: TGTGCCACCGGACAGGGTCGGGGGGAGACCCAGTACTTC. The V call is TRBV6-5, the J call TRBJ2-5; 8 bases fit TRBD1. J gave up 5 bases and V 10 bases, and 9 bases lay outside the gene matches. The CDR3 spans 13 residues. Germline V CDR1 and CDR2: MNHEY, SVGAGI.

This chain uses TRBV6-5 with TRBJ1-2; weak D call: TRBD1 (5 bases). The germline V gene has CDR1 MNHEY and CDR2 SVGAGI. The CDR3 extends over 13 amino acids. Trimming pared 0 bases from V and 7 bases from J, leaving 9 bases between. The CDR3 loop is CASSYSSDSGYTF. In nucleotides, the CDR3 is TGTGCCAGCAGTTACTCGAGTGACAGTGGCTACACCTTC.

There are a few counts of this clone. The V call is TRBV9, the J call TRBJ1-6; TRBD1 agrees at 8 bases. The V gene's germline CDR1 is SGDLS and CDR2 YYNGEE. With V trimmed by 0 bases and J by 8 bases, 4 bases remained unmatched. The CDR3 has 15 residues. In DNA, the CDR3 is TGTGCCAGCAGCGTAGTAGGGACAGGAGATTCACCCCTCCACTTT. Its translation is CASSVVGTGDSPLHF.

V gene TRBV4-1 combines with J gene TRBJ1-1, with D uncertain. The germline V and J ends were trimmed by 0 bases and 1 base, with 6 bases remaining between them. CDR1 is MGHRA, CDR2 YSYEKL, per germline. The CDR3 extends over 14 amino acids. CDR3 nucleotides: TGCGCCAGCAGCCAAGATATAGCGAACACTGAAGCTTTCTTT. Amino acids: CASSQDIANTEAFF.

This clone turned up a few times. This chain joins TRBV7-9 and TRBJ2-1, with TRBD2 matching 9 bases. This CDR3 has 17 amino acids. V was pared by 0 bases and J by 5 bases, with 8 bases of the junction left unmatched. Germline V gene lookup returns CDR1 SEHNR and CDR2 FQNEAQ (reference sequence). DNA for the CDR3: TGTGCCAGCAGCTTAGCGTTTGGGACTAGCAGCAACAATGAGCAGTTCTTC. Its protein product is CASSLAFGTSSNNEQFF.

The gene calls are TRBV28 and TRBJ2-7; weak D call: TRBD2 (5 bases). Germline V gene sequence: CDR1 MDHEN, CDR2 SYDVKM. The CDR3 extends over 14 amino acids. The germline V and J ends were trimmed by 1 base and 4 bases, with 11 bases remaining between them. CDR3 nucleotides: TGTGCCAGCAGTTTATATGTGACGGGGTACGAGCAGTACTTC. Translation gives CASSLYVTGYEQYF.

V gene TRBV7-2 combines with J gene TRBJ2-3; 9 bases are shared with TRBD2. This CDR3 is built from 15 residues. Germline V CDR1 and CDR2: SGHTA, FQGNSA. V gave up 2 bases and J gave up 0 bases; unmatched junction bases: 0. DNA for the CDR3: TGTGCCAGCAGCTTACTAGCGGGGAGCACAGATACGCAGTATTTT. This encodes CASSLLAGSTDTQYF.

V and J are TRBV4-1 and TRBJ2-7; 9 positions match TRBD2. Germline V lookup: CDR1 MGHRA, CDR2 YSYEKL. J lost 1 base, V lost 0 bases, and 4 bases had no gene match. The CDR3 runs 16 residues. CDR3 coding DNA: TGCGCCAGCAGCCAAGAACGAGCGGGGGGTTCCTACGAGCAGTACTTC. Protein sequence: CASSQERAGGSYEQYF.